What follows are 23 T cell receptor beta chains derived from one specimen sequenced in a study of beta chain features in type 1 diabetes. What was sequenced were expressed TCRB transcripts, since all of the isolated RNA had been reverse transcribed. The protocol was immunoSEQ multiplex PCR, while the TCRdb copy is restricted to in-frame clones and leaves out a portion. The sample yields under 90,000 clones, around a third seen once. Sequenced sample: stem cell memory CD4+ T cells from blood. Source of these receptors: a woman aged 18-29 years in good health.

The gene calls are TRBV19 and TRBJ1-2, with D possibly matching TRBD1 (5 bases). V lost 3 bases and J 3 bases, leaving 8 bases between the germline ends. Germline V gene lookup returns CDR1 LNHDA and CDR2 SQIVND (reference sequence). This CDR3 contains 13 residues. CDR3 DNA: TGTGCCAGTAGTATGACGGGGGACTATGGCTACACCTTC. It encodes CASSMTGDYGYTF.

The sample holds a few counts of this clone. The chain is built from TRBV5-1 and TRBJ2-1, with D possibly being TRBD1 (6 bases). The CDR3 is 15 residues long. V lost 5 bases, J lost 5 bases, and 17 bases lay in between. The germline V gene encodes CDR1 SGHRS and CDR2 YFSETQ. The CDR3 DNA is TGCGCCAGCAGACGAACAGGGACCAGCAACAATGAGCAGTTCTTC. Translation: CASRRTGTSNNEQFF.

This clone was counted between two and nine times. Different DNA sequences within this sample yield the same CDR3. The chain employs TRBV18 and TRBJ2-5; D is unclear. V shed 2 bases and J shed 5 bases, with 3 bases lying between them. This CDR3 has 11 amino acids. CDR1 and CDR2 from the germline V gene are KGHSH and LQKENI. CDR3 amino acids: CASSPEETQYF. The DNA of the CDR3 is TGTGCCAGCTCACCAGAGGAGACCCAGTACTTC.

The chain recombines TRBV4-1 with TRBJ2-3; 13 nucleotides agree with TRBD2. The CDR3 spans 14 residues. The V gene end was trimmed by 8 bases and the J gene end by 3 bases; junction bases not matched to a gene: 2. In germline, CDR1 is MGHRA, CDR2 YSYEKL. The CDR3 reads CASGTSGVTDTQYF. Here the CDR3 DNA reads TGCGCCAGCGGGACTAGCGGGGTTACAGATACGCAGTATTTT.

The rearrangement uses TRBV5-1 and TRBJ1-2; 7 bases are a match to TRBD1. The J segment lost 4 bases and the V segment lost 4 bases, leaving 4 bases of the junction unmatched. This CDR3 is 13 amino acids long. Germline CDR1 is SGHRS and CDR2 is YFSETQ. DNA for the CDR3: TGCGCCAGCAGCGACGGGACAGTCTATGGCTACACCTTC. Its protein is CASSDGTVYGYTF.

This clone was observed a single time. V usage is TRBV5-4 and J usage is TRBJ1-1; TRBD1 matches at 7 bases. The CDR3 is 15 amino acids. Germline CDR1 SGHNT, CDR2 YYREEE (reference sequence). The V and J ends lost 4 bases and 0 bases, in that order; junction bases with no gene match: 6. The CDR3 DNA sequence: TGTGCCAGCAGCCAAGAGGGACAGATGAACACTGAAGCTTTCTTT. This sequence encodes CASSQEGQMNTEAFF.

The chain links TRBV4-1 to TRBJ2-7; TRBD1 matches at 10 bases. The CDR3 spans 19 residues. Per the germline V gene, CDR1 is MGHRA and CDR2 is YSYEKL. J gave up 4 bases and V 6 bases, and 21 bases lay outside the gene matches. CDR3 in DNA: TGCGCCAGCAGGCCCACTTGGAGACAGGGGGCCCACACATCATACGAGCAGTACTTC. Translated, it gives CASRPTWRQGAHTSYEQYF.

The CDR3 loop is CAGFIGGGLDTQYF. The CDR3 coding sequence is TGTGCCGGTTTTATAGGGGGGGGGCTAGATACGCAGTATTTT. The rearrangement links TRBV6-1 to TRBJ2-3; the D gene is possibly TRBD2 (7 bases). Trimming took off 11 bases at V and 5 bases at J, with 20 bases between the two ends. Germline CDR1 is MNHNS and CDR2 is SASEGT. The CDR3 runs 14 residues.

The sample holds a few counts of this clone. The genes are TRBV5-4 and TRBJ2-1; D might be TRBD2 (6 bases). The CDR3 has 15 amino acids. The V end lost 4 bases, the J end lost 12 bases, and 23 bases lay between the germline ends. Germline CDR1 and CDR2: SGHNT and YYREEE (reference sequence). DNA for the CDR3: TGTGCCAGCAGCCCGCTTGGGGGAGGAGAGGGGCGGCAGTTCTTC. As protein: CASSPLGGGEGRQFF. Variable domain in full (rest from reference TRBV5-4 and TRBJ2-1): ETGVTQSPTHLIKTRGQQVTLRCSSQSGHNTVSWYQQALGQGPQFIFQYYREEENGRGNFPPRFSGLQFPNYSSELNVNALELDDSALYLCASSPLGGGEGRQFFGPGTRLTVL.

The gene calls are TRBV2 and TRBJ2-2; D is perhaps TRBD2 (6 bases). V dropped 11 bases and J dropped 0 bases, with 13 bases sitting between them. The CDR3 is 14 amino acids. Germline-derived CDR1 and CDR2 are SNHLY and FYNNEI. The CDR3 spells CASWGETNTGELFF. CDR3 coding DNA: TGTGCCTCCTGGGGGGAAACGAACACCGGGGAGCTGTTTTTT.

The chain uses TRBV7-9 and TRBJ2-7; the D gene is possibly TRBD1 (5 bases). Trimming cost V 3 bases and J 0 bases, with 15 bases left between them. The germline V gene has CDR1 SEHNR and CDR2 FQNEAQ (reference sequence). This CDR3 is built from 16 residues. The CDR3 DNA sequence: TGTGCCAGCAGCTTGCTGAGAAGGGGTAGCTCCTACGAGCAGTACTTC. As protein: CASSLLRRGSSYEQYF.

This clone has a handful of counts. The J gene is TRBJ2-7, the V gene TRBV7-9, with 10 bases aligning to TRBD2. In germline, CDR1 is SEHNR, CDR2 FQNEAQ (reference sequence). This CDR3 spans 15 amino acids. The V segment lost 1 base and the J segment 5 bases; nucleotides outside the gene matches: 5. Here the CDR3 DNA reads TGTGCCAGCAGCTTAGGGGCTAGCGGGAGCAACGAGCAGTACTTC. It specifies CASSLGASGSNEQYF.

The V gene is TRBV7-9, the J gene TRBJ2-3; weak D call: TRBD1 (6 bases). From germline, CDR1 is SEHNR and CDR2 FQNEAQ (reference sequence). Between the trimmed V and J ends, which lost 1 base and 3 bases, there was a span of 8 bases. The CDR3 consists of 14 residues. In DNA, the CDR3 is TGTGCCAGCAGCTTAGGAACAGGGACAGATACGCAGTATTTT. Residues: CASSLGTGTDTQYF.

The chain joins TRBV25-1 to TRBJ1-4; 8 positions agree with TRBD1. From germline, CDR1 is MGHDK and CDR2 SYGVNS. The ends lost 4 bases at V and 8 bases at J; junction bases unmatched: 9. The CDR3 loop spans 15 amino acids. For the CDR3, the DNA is TGTGCCAGCAGTGGAGGACAGGGAGTTGCCGAAAAACTGTTTTTT. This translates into CASSGGQGVAEKLFF.

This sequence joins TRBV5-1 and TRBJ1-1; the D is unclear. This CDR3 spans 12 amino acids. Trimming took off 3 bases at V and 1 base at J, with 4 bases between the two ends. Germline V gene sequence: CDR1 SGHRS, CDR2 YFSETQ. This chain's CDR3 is CASSSGNTEAFF. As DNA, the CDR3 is TGCGCCAGCAGCTCGGGGAACACTGAAGCTTTCTTT.

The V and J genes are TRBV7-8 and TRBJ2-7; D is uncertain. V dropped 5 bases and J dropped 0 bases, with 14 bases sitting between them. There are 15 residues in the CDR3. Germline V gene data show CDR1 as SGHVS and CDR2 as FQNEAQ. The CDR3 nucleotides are TGTGCCAGCAGCCACGGGTTCTCCCCCTCCTACGAGCAGTACTTC. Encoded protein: CASSHGFSPSYEQYF.

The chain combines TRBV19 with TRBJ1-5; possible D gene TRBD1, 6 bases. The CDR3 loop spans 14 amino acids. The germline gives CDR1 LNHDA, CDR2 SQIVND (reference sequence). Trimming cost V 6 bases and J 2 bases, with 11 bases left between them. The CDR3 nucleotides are TGTGCCAGTAGCCTCAGGGGAGGCAATCAGCCCCAGCATTTT. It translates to CASSLRGGNQPQHF. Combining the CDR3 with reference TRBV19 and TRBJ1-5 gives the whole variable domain DGGITQSPKYLFRKEGQNVTLSCEQNLNHDAMYWYRQDPGQGLRLIYYSQIVNDFQKGDIAEGYSVSREKKESFPLTVTSAQKNPTAFYLCASSLRGGNQPQHFGDGTRLSIL.

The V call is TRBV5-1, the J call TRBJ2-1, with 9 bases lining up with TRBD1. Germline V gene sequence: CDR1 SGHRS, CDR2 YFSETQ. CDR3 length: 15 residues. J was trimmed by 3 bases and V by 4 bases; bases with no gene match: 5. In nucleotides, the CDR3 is TGCGCCAGCAGCAGACCGGGACAGGGCTACAATGAGCAGTTCTTC. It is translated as CASSRPGQGYNEQFF. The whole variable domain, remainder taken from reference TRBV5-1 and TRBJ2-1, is KAGVTQTPRYLIKTRGQQVTLSCSPISGHRSVSWYQQTPGQGLQFLFEYFSETQRNKGNFPGRFSGRQFSNSRSEMNVSTLELGDSALYLCASSRPGQGYNEQFFGPGTRLTVL.

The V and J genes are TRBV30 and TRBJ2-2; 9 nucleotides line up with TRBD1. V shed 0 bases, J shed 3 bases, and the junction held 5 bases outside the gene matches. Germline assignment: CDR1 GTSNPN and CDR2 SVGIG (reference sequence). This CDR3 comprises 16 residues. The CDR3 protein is CAWSVRQGGYTGELFF. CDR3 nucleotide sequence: TGTGCCTGGAGTGTAAGACAGGGGGGGTACACCGGGGAGCTGTTTTTT.

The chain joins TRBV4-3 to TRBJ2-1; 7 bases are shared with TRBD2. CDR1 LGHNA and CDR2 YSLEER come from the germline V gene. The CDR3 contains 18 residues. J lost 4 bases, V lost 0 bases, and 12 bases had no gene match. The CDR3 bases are TGCGCCAGCAGCCAAGATTTGGGCGGGGGAGTTAGGTACAATGAGCAGTTCTTC. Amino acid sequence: CASSQDLGGGVRYNEQFF.

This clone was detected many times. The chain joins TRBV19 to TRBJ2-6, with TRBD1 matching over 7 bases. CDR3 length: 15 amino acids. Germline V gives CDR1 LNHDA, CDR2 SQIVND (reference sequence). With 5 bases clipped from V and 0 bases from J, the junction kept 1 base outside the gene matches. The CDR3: CASSGTVSGANVLTF. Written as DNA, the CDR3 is TGTGCCAGTAGTGGGACAGTCTCTGGGGCCAACGTCCTGACTTTC.

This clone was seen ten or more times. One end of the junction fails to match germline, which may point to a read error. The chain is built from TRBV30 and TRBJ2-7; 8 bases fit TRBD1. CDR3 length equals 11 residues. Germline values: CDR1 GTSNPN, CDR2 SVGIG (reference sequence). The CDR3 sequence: CAWSVGDRSFF. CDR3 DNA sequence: TGTGCCTGGAGTGTAGGGGACAGGAGTTTTTTC.

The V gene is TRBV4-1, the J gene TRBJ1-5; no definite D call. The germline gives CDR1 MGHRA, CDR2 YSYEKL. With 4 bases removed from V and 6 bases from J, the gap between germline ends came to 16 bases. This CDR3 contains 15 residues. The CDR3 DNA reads TGCGCCAGCAGCCCGCCTACGAAGCCGCCTCAGCCCCAGCATTTT. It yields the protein CASSPPTKPPQPQHF.